This T cell receptor (beta chain) was obtained from a study of CD8+CD57+ T cells in acquired aplastic anemia. At the level of the study: On average, sorted CD4+ and CD8+ cells gave 3.2 ug of DNA.

Study-level points and caveats: Patients were compared with controls for CD8+ Simpson's diversity, and no significant difference emerged.

Patients chosen for sequencing had CD8+CD57+ cells that had expanded, as shown by flow cytometry. As regards this clonotype: Its antigen is as yet unknown.

CDR3 and TCR beta VDJ profiling relied on a genomic DNA template. TCRdb reprocessed the reads with MiXCR, giving one entry per CDR3 protein. The sample comprises approximately 95,000 distinct CDR3 sequences, about 66% of which are singletons, and 65% rests with the top ten. Germline CDR1 reads KGHDR; CDR2 reads SFDVKD. The CDR3 length is 14 residues. V was shortened by 5 bases and J by 4 bases, with 13 bases between the two germline ends. This receptor was identified in a human donor with aplastic anemia. What was sequenced was sorted CD4+, CD8+, or CD8+CD57+ T cells (not recorded which) from PBMCs. The rearrangement links TRBV24-1 to TRBJ2-5; D is perhaps TRBD1 (7 bases). The CDR3: CATSGGAGGETQYF. CDR3 nucleotides: TGTGCCACCAGTGGGGGGGCAGGGGGAGAGACCCAGTACTTC.